What follows are 26 T cell receptor beta chains derived from one specimen sequenced in a study of T cell repertoires in cytomegalovirus infection. No antigen has been assigned to these receptors. TCRdb itself ran the reads through MiXCR, one entry per CDR3 protein. The profile shows 700,000 to 850,000 distinct CDR3 sequences, approximately 32% of them singletons. Sequencing used cultured CD8+ T cells from PBMCs, obtained from culture after CMV antigen stimulation. The receptors here all came from a human donor in good health (CMV status not recorded). Some clones in this sample may be carry-over from other donors' samples.

The chain carries TRBV20-1 and TRBJ1-2; no definite D call. The CDR3 has 11 amino acids. The V and J ends lost 5 bases and 7 bases respectively, with 11 bases between them. The germline CDR1 and CDR2 sequences are DFQATT and SNEGSKA (reference sequence). In DNA form, the CDR3 reads TGCAGTGCTCCACACAAGCTTGGCTACACCTTC. Its translation is CSAPHKLGYTF.

This clonotype has a count of ten or more. The chain uses TRBV12-3 or TRBV12-4 and TRBJ2-7; D is possibly TRBD2 (7 bases). Trimming stripped 1 base from V and 5 bases from J, with 18 bases between. The CDR3 runs to 16 residues. The CDR3 nucleotides are TGTGCCAGCAGTTTAGAGATGAGGGGGGGCCTCCACGAGCAGTACTTC. Translated, it gives CASSLEMRGGLHEQYF.

The chain combines TRBV12-3 or TRBV12-4 with TRBJ2-7; D might be TRBD2 (5 bases). Trimming shortened V by 6 bases and J by 9 bases, and 15 bases separated the two germline ends. The CDR3 extends over 12 amino acids. CDR3 coding DNA: TGTGCCAGCAGCCCGGGGAACGACGGGCAGTACGTC. Amino acids: CASSPGNDGQYV.

The CDR3 is CASSQVRGTGELFF. The CDR3 nucleotides read TGCGCCAGCAGCCAAGTTCGGGGCACCGGGGAGCTGTTTTTT. The chain recombines TRBV4-3 with TRBJ2-2; maybe TRBD2 (5 bases). The CDR3 consists of 14 residues. CDR1 and CDR2 (germline): LGHNA, YSLEER. Trimming left V 1 base short and J 4 bases short, with 7 bases between.

CDR3: CSALEGGAQYF. The DNA for the CDR3 is TGCAGTGCATTAGAAGGGGGGGCCCAGTACTTC. The gene calls are TRBV20-1 and TRBJ2-5, with a possible D match to TRBD2 (7 bases). Germline assignment: CDR1 DFQATT and CDR2 SNEGSKA (reference sequence). The CDR3 loop spans 11 amino acids. The germline V and J ends were trimmed by 6 bases and 9 bases, with 14 bases remaining between them.

CDR3 sequence (DNA): TGTGCCAGCAGCTCCGAAGGCCTCCCACCGAACACCGGGGAGCTGTTTTTT. Protein: CASSSEGLPPNTGELFF. The chain carries TRBV7-6 and TRBJ2-2; D gene uncertain. Germline CDR1 SGHVS, CDR2 FNYEAQ. The CDR3 covers 17 residues. V was shortened by 4 bases and J by 0 bases, with 15 bases between the two germline ends. Supplemented by reference TRBV7-6 and TRBJ2-2, the full variable domain reads GAGVSQSPRYKVTKRGQDVALRCDPISGHVSLYWYRQALGQGPEFLTYFNYEAQQDKSGLPNDRFSAERPEGSISTLTIQRTEQRDSAMYRCASSSEGLPPNTGELFFGEGSRLTVL.

The chain couples TRBV12-5 to TRBJ2-1; D may be TRBD1 or TRBD2 (6 bases each). CDR3 length: 14 amino acids. Germline lookup yields CDR1 LGHNT and CDR2 FRNRAP. V shed 0 bases and J shed 6 bases, with 9 bases lying between them. The CDR3 region has the DNA TGTGCTAGTGGTTTGGTCGGGGGCGCCAATGAGCAGTTCTTC. Residues: CASGLVGGANEQFF.

The chain joins TRBV6-5 to TRBJ1-2, with D tentatively TRBD1 (6 bases). Trimming removed 6 bases from V and 2 bases from J, with 10 bases in between. CDR1 and CDR2 (germline): MNHEY, SVGAGI. The CDR3 is made up of 13 amino acids. The CDR3, as DNA: TGTGCCAGCAGGGGAGGGGGGAACTATGGCTACACCTTC. This translates into CASRGGGNYGYTF.

This chain connects TRBV7-8 to TRBJ2-1, with 8 bases aligning to TRBD1. CDR3 length: 16 amino acids. J gave up 3 bases and V 2 bases, and 6 bases lay outside the gene matches. Germline values: CDR1 SGHVS, CDR2 FQNEAQ. The CDR3 spells CASSLRTGSHYNEQFF. The CDR3 nucleotides read TGTGCCAGCAGCTTACGGACAGGGTCCCACTACAATGAGCAGTTCTTC.

Here the CDR3 reads CASSPSGFNTGELFF. For the CDR3, the DNA is TGTGCCAGCAGTCCAAGCGGGTTTAACACCGGGGAGCTGTTTTTT. The chain has TRBV12-3 or TRBV12-4 and TRBJ2-2; D possibly corresponds to TRBD2 (6 bases). V was cut by 5 bases and J by 2 bases, with 12 bases left in between. The CDR3 contains 15 residues.

This clonotype was counted between two and nine times. The CDR3 loop is CASGLGFNYGYTF. As DNA, the CDR3 is TGTGCCAGCGGATTAGGGTTTAACTATGGCTACACCTTC. This rearrangement joins TRBV28 to TRBJ1-2; D remains ambiguous. Looked up from germline, CDR1 is MDHEN and CDR2 is SYDVKM. CDR3 length: 13 residues. The V end was cut by 8 bases, the J end by 1 base, with 11 bases between.

This clonotype has ten or more counts. The rearrangement joins TRBV12-3 or TRBV12-4 to TRBJ1-4; a possible D gene is TRBD1 (5 bases). This CDR3 comprises 16 residues. V was pared by 3 bases and J by 8 bases, with 19 bases between. Here the CDR3 DNA reads TGTGCCAGCAGTTTTTCCGTCGGACGGGGCGGGGAAAAACTGTTTTTT. Protein sequence: CASSFSVGRGGEKLFF.

The V and J genes are TRBV29-1 and TRBJ2-5, with 9 bases matching TRBD1. The CDR3 is 15 residues long. J was trimmed by 5 bases and V by 2 bases; bases with no gene match: 9. Looked up from germline, CDR1 is SQVTM and CDR2 is ANQGSEA. CDR3 sequence: CSVEPGQGSRETQYF. The DNA of the CDR3 is TGCAGCGTTGAACCGGGACAGGGATCGCGGGAGACCCAGTACTTC.

This chain joins TRBV4-1 and TRBJ1-1; D ambiguous. This CDR3 is 17 amino acids long. Per the germline V gene, CDR1 is MGHRA and CDR2 is YSYEKL. Trimming removed 3 bases at V and 7 bases at J, with 24 bases between. The DNA of the CDR3 is TGCGCCAGCAGCCAGACCAGGACTGCAACCGGGCGCGGTGAAGCTTTCTTT. Its protein product is CASSQTRTATGRGEAFF.

V is TRBV2 and J is TRBJ2-1; a weak D match, TRBD2 (5 bases). With 3 bases removed from V and 2 bases from J, the gap between germline ends came to 11 bases. Germline V gene sequence: CDR1 SNHLY, CDR2 FYNNEI. The CDR3 covers 15 residues. This chain's CDR3 is CASSESGSPYNEQFF. The CDR3 coding sequence is TGTGCCAGCAGTGAGTCGGGGAGTCCCTACAATGAGCAGTTCTTC.

The J gene is TRBJ2-7, the V gene TRBV6-1, with 12 bases fitting TRBD2. The V and J ends lost 3 bases and 4 bases, in that order; junction bases with no gene match: 10. The CDR3 runs to 17 residues. Germline assignment: CDR1 MNHNS and CDR2 SASEGT. CDR3: CASSDETSGGPRYEQYF. In DNA form, the CDR3 reads TGTGCCAGCAGTGACGAGACTAGCGGGGGCCCCAGGTACGAGCAGTACTTC.

The J gene is TRBJ1-2, the V gene TRBV9; 7 bases are a match to TRBD1. After removal of 3 bases from V and 8 bases from J, the junction contained 13 bases not matched to a gene. The CDR3 has 15 amino acids. Germline V gene data show CDR1 as SGDLS and CDR2 as YYNGEE. The CDR3 sequence: CASSAPLTGDVGYTF. The CDR3 nucleotides read TGTGCCAGCAGCGCGCCCCTCACAGGGGACGTGGGCTACACCTTC.

V gene TRBV2 combines with J gene TRBJ2-2, with 7 bases matching TRBD2. Germline V lookup: CDR1 SNHLY, CDR2 FYNNEI. The CDR3 has 16 amino acids. The junction had 10 bases not matched to a gene; V was cut back by 6 bases and J by 3 bases. The CDR3 region has the DNA TGTGCCAGCAGAGATAACGTACGGGGGGACACCGGGGAGCTGTTTTTT. Translation: CASRDNVRGDTGELFF.

In this sample, this clonotype turned up a few times. V usage is TRBV6-6 and J usage is TRBJ1-5; perhaps TRBD1 as D (5 bases). Germline CDR1 MNHNY, CDR2 SVGAGI (reference sequence). There are 15 residues in the CDR3. V was pared by 5 bases and J by 3 bases, with 14 bases between. The CDR3 is CASSRQGEVNQPQHF. In DNA, the CDR3 is TGTGCCAGCAGTAGGCAGGGCGAGGTCAATCAGCCCCAGCATTTT.

This rearrangement joins TRBV20-1 to TRBJ1-1; tentatively, D is TRBD1 (5 bases). The V and J ends lost 0 bases and 5 bases respectively, with 13 bases between them. Germline V gives CDR1 DFQATT, CDR2 SNEGSKA (reference sequence). The CDR3 contains 14 residues. As DNA, the CDR3 is TGCAGTGCTAGAGAGGTCGCAGGGAGGACTGAAGCTTTCTTT. Its translation: CSAREVAGRTEAFF.

V is TRBV5-6 and J is TRBJ2-7; D gene ambiguous. The CDR3 covers 14 residues. V dropped 1 base and J dropped 1 base, with 9 bases sitting between them. The V gene's germline CDR1 is SGHDT and CDR2 YYEEEE. For the CDR3, the DNA is TGTGCCAGCAGCTTGAAGGTTGAATCCTACGAGCAGTACTTC. Encoded protein: CASSLKVESYEQYF.

Concerning this clonotype: This may stem from a read error, because a much larger clone lies one nucleotide away. The chain uses TRBV29-1 and TRBJ1-1; D is unresolved. The germline V gene has CDR1 SQVTM and CDR2 ANQGSEA. The CDR3 is made up of 10 amino acids. V lost 3 bases and J lost 8, with 7 bases in between. DNA for the CDR3: TGCAGCGTTGAGGCAGTAGAAGCTTTCTTT. This translates into CSVEAVEAFF.

This clonotype has only a few counts. The V gene is TRBV6-1, the J gene TRBJ2-1, with 10 bases identical to TRBD1. This CDR3 has 15 amino acids. Germline lookup yields CDR1 MNHNS and CDR2 SASEGT. V trimming: 3 bases; J trimming: 8 bases; junction bases outside the gene matches: 7. The CDR3 here is CASSDRDRGRDEQFF. Here the CDR3 DNA reads TGTGCCAGCAGTGACCGGGACAGGGGACGCGATGAGCAGTTCTTC.

This clonotype was recorded many times. The rearrangement uses TRBV27 and TRBJ2-7; 7 bases are a match to TRBD1. Germline V lookup: CDR1 MNHEY, CDR2 SMNVEV (reference sequence). This CDR3 comprises 13 residues. V gave up 6 bases and J gave up 2 bases; unmatched junction bases: 4. The CDR3 spells CASSQDRTYEQYF. CDR3 bases: TGTGCCAGCAGCCAGGACAGGACCTACGAGCAGTACTTC.

V gene TRBV10-3 combines with J gene TRBJ1-4, with D possibly TRBD1 on 5 matching bases. V was pared by 4 bases and J by 4 bases, with 16 bases between. Germline loops: CDR1 ENHRY, CDR2 SYGVKD. The CDR3 extends over 16 amino acids. The CDR3 DNA reads TGTGCCATCAGTGCCCAGGGTAGGGGTCTTAATGAAAAACTGTTTTTT. Amino acid sequence: CAISAQGRGLNEKLFF.

This chain links TRBV29-1 with TRBJ1-2, with D hard to call. The V and J ends lost 4 bases and 7 bases respectively, with 16 bases between them. Germline V lookup: CDR1 SQVTM, CDR2 ANQGSEA. This CDR3 region has 13 residues. CDR3 coding DNA: TGCAGCGTTGGGTTCGACACCGTGGGTGGCTACACCTTC. This gives the protein CSVGFDTVGGYTF. Full variable domain (outside the CDR3, taken from reference TRBV29-1 and TRBJ1-2): SAVISQKPSRDICQRGTSLTIQCQVDSQVTMMFWYRQQPGQSLTLIATANQGSEATYESGFVIDKFPISRPNLTFSTLTVSNMSPEDSSIYLCSVGFDTVGGYTFGSGTRLTVV.